This entry describes one TCR beta chain. Its antigen is unknown. The V gene's germline CDR1 is SGHRS and CDR2 YFSETQ. Trimming removed 7 bases at V and 1 base at J, with 9 bases between. This CDR3 region has 13 residues. TCRdb re-called the 5' RACE reads with MiXCR, one entry per CDR3 protein. The sample holds 1.5 million to 2 million distinct CDR3 sequences; about 31% are singletons and the top ten take under 0.35%. This sample stems from a study of identical twins. Study-wide points: Models underestimated out-of-frame TCR alpha sharing in monozygotic twins. Conclusions were drawn cross-sectionally by statistical analysis, without following the same donors.

All donors were healthy Caucasians. The rearrangement uses TRBV5-1 and TRBJ2-1; weak D call: TRBD1 (6 bases). This receptor was obtained from a newborn girl in good health. Sequencing used cord blood. The CDR3 DNA follows: TGCGCCAGCCGGGACAAATCCTACAATGAGCAGTTCTTC. Its protein product is CASRDKSYNEQFF.